This T cell receptor beta chain was recovered during a study of T cells after yellow fever vaccination. Findings of the study overall: It was a small share of clonotypes that appeared in both CD4 and CD8 compartments.

As TCR cDNA was made by 5'RACE template switching, a universal primer site and UMIs were added. TCRdb ran MiXCR on the 5' RACE reads and lists one entry per CDR3 protein. The table has approximately 300,000 distinct CDR3 sequences, around 6.8% seen once; the top ten hold over 15%. The CDR3 consists of 16 residues. The germline V gene encodes CDR1 KGHDR and CDR2 SFDVKD. With 2 bases removed from V and 7 bases from J, the gap between germline ends came to 20 bases. As to this clonotype: The antigen is undetermined.

The sequence derives from a man younger than 35 who received the YFV17D yellow fever vaccine. Material: PBMCs, obtained about 49 days after the first yellow fever vaccination. The rearrangement uses TRBV24-1 and TRBJ2-7, with a possible D match to TRBD2 (6 bases). The CDR3 here is CATSDWGEPSAGEQYV. CDR3 DNA sequence: TGTGCCACCAGTGATTGGGGGGAACCCTCAGCTGGGGAGCAGTACGTC.